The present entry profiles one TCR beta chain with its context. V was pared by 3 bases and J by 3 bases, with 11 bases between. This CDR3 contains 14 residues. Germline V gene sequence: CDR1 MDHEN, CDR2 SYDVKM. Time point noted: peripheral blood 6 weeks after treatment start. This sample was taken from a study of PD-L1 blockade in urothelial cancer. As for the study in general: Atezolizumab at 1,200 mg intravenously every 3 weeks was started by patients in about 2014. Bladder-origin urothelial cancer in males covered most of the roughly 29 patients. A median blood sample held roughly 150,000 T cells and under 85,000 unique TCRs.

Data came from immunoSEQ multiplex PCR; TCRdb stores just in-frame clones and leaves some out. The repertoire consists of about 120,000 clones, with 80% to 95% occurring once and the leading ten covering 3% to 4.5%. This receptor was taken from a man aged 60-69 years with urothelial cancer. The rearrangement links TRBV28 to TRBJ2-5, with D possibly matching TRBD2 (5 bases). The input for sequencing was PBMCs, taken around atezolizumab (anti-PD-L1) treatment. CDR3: CASSFIRGEETQYF. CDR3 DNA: TGTGCCAGCAGTTTCATCCGGGGAGAAGAGACCCAGTACTTC. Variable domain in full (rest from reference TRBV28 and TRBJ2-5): DVKVTQSSRYLVKRTGEKVFLECVQDMDHENMFWYRQDPGLGLRLIYFSYDVKMKEKGDIPEGYSVSREKKERFSLILESASTNQTSMYLCASSFIRGEETQYFGPGTRLLVL.